This TCR beta chain is drawn from a study of blood T cells in healthy people across ages. Alongside a J-beta primer mix, a sample-barcoded 5' primer served in a second PCR lasting about 6 to 11 cycles. TCRdb re-analysed the 5' RACE reads in MiXCR, keeping a single row per CDR3 protein. The sample contains about 1.7 million distinct CDR3 sequences, 28% of which appear only once. Each donor was a healthy Caucasian individual from Russia, aged roughly 6 to 100. Ten milliliters of peripheral blood were drawn from each donor into EDTA-treated tubes. Broader study findings: Not knowing donor CMV status may have confounded expanded clonotype changes. PBMC samples, being unsorted, prevented any conclusive comparison of naive and antigen-experienced cells.

This CDR3 region has 17 residues. V was pared by 1 base and J by 1 base, with 12 bases of the junction left unmatched. From germline, CDR1 is DFQATT and CDR2 SNEGSKA (reference sequence). About this clonotype itself: Its antigen remains unknown.

V and J are TRBV20-1 and TRBJ1-1, with 7 nucleotides matching TRBD1. This clonotype originated in a woman in her twenties or thirties in good health. Sequenced: blood. CDR3 sequence reads: CSARVPVQGPQNTEAFF. DNA for the CDR3: TGCAGTGCTAGAGTCCCGGTACAGGGGCCTCAGAACACTGAAGCTTTCTTT.